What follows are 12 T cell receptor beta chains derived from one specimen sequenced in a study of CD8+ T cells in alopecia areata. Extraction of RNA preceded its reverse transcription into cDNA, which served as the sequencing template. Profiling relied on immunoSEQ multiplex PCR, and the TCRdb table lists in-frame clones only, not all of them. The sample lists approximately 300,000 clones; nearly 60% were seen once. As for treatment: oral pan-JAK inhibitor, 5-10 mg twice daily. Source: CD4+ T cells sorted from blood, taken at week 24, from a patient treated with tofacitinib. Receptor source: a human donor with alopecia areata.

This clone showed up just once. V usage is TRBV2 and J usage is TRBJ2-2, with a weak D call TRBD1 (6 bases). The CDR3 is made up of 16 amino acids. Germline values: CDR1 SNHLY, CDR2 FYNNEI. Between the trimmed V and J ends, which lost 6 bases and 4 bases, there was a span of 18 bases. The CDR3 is CASRPDGQKLTGELFF. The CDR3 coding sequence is TGTGCCAGCAGGCCGGACGGACAGAAACTCACCGGGGAGCTGTTTTTT.

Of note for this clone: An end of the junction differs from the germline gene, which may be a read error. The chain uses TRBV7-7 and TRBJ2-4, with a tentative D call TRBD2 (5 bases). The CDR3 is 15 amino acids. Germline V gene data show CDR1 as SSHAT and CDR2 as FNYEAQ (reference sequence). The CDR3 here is CASSLIRGEGNIQYF. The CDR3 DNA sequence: TGTGCTAGCAGCTTAATTCGGGGTGAAGGGAACATTCAGTACTTC.

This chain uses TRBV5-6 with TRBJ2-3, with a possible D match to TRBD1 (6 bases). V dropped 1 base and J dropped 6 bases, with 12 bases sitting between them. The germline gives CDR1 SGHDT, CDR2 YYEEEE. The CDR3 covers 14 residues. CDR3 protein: CASSLRQGTDTQYF. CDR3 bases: TGTGCCAGCAGCTTGCGGCAGGGGACGGATACGCAGTATTTT.

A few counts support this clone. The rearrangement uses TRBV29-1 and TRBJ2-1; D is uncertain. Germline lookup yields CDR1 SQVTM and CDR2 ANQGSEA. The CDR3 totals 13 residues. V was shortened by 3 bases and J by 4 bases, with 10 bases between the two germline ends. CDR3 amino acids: CSVESDQYNEQFF. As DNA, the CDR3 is TGCAGCGTTGAGTCGGACCAATACAATGAGCAGTTCTTC.

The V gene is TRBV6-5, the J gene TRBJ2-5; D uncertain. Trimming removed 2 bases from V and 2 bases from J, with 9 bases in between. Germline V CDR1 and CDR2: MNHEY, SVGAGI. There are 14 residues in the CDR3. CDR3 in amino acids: CASSYETAQETQYF. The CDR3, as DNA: TGTGCCAGCAGTTACGAGACTGCTCAAGAGACCCAGTACTTC.

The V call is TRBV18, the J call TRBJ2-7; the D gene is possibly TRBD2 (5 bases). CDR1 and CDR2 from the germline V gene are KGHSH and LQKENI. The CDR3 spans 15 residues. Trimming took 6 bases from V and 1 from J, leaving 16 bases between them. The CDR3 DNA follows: TGTGCCAGCTCCTACAAAGTGAGCGGTTCCTACGAGCAGTACTTC. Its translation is CASSYKVSGSYEQYF.

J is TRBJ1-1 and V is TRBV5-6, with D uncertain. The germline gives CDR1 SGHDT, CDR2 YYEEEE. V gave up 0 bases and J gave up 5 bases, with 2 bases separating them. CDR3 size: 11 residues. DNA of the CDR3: TGTGCCAGCAGCTTGGCTACTGAAGCTTTCTTT. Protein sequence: CASSLATEAFF.

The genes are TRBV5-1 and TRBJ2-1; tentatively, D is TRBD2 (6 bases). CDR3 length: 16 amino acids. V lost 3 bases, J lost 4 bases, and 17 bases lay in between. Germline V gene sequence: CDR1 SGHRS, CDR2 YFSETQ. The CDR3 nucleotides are TGCGCCAGCAGCTGGGGACTCCTAAAGACGTACAATGAGCAGTTCTTC. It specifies CASSWGLLKTYNEQFF.

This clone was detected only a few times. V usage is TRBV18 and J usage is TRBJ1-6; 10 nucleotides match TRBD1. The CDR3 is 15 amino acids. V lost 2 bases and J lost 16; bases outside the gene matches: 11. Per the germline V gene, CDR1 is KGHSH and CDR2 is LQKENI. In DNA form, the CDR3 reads TGTGCCAGCTCACCAGGGACAGGGGCGTCCCCAGGGCTCCACTTT. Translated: CASSPGTGASPGLHF.

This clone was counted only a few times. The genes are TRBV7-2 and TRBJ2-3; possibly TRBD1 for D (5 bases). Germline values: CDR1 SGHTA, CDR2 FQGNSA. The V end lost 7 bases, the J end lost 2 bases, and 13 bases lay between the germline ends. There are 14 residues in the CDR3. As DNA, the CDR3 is TGTGCCAGCATCATAGGTGGGGCCACAGATACGCAGTATTTT. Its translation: CASIIGGATDTQYF.

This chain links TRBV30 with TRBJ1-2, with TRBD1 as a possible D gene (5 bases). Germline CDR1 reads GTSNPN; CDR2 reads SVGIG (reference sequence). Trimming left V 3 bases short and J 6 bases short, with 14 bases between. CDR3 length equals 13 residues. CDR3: CAWRGRGVNGYTF. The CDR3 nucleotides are TGTGCCTGGAGGGGGCGGGGAGTCAATGGCTACACCTTC.

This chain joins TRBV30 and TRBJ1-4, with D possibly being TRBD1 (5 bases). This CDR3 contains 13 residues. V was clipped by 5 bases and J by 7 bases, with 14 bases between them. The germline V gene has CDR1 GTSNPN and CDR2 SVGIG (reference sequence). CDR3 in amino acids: CAWAGTRSEKLFF. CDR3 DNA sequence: TGTGCCTGGGCCGGGACGAGGAGTGAAAAACTGTTTTTT.